The clone carrying this T cell receptor (beta chain) came up many times. Its antigen is still unknown. This specimen belongs to a study of response to subunit inactivated influenza vaccine. V lost 1 base and J lost 8, with 9 bases in between. The CDR3 extends over 13 amino acids. Study outcomes and limitations: Each seasonal influenza vaccination, the authors suggested, recruits few new T cells.

A single record per CDR3 protein comes from TCRdb applying MiXCR to the RT-PCR reads. Here the sample spans some 300,000 distinct CDR3 sequences, over 20% being singletons. Material: PBMCs from blood, obtained approximately 20 months after vaccination. V usage is TRBV12-3 or TRBV12-4 and J usage is TRBJ1-3; D gene ambiguous. The clonotype originates from a man in his fifties or sixties who received an inactivated influenza vaccine. The DNA for the CDR3 is TGTGCCAGCAGTTTAGGGCAGATGGACACCATATATTTT. Protein sequence: CASSLGQMDTIYF.